This T cell receptor (beta chain) originates from a study of blood T cell repertoires in COVID-19. Study as a whole: Material from acute and convalescent COVID-19 was sourced from the United States, Italy and Spain.

Methods used by the authors: Nucleated cell counts were estimated from reference gene primer amplification. The repertoire was sequenced with immunoSEQ multiplex PCR; TCRdb's copy has only in-frame clones and lacks some. Clone size and the V and J calls come from that table; the DNA yielded D and trimming. The sample has 100,000 or so clones, around 90% seen once. In its sample, this clone was seen a few times. CDR1 and CDR2 (germline): LNHDA, SQIVND (reference sequence). The CDR3 runs 16 residues. V was pared by 2 bases and J by 4 bases, with 17 bases between. The sequenced sample consisted of peripheral blood. The TCR originated in a man aged 50-59 years with active or convalescent COVID-19. The rearrangement joins TRBV19 to TRBJ1-2; no firm D call. CDR3 residues: CASSISVGVSGYGYTF. DNA of the CDR3: TGTGCCAGTAGTATAAGTGTAGGAGTTTCCGGCTATGGCTACACCTTC.